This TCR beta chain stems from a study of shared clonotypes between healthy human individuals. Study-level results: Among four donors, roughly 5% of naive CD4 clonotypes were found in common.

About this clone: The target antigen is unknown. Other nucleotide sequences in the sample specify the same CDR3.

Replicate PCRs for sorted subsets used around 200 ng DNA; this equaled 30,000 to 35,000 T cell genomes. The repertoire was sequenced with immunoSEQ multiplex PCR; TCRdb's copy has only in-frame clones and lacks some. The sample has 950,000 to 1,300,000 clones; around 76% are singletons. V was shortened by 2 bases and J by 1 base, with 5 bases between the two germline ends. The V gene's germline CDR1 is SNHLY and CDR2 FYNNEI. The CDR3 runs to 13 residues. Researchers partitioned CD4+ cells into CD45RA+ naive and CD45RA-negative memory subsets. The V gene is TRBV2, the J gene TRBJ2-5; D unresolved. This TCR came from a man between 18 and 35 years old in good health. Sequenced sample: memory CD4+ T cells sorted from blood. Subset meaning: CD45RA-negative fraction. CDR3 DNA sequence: TGTGCCAGCAGTGAAAGTGTCCAAGAGACCCAGTACTTC. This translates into CASSESVQETQYF.